The sequence of this T cell receptor (beta chain) was determined in a study of blood T cell repertoires in COVID-19. Notes on this clone: The sample holds other DNA sequences that translate to the same CDR3.

The method was immunoSEQ multiplex PCR; TCRdb's version includes in-frame clones alone and lacks a portion of them. This table has 350,000 to 450,000 clones, about 86% appearing once. Sequencing was performed on peripheral blood. This receptor was taken from a woman aged 55-70 years with COVID-19, enrolled during active disease.

The DNA for the CDR3 is TGTGCCAGCTCACCGTCGAGCACAGATACGCAGTATTTT. Translation gives CASSPSSTDTQYF. This chain joins TRBV18 and TRBJ2-3, with D uncertain. This CDR3 is built from 13 residues. Trimming took 3 bases from V and 0 from J, leaving 4 bases between them. The germline V gene encodes CDR1 KGHSH and CDR2 LQKENI.